The 2 T cell receptor beta chains reported below all come from one sample, sequenced in a study of siplizumab effects on memory and regulatory T cells. The data were produced by immunoSEQ multiplex PCR, yet TCRdb's version contains in-frame clones alone and is incomplete. The repertoire has some 53,000 clones, 95% to 98% of them found once; the top ten carry 0.55% to 0.65%. Sequencing was carried out using naive CD4+ T cells sorted from blood. These receptors were collected from a human donor in good health.

The DNA of the CDR3 is TGTGCCAGCAGCCCTGACAGGGTGACCACTGAAGCTTTCTTT. This encodes CASSPDRVTTEAFF. The rearrangement joins TRBV7-9 to TRBJ1-1; the match to TRBD1 covers 7 bases. The V gene end was trimmed by 5 bases and the J gene end by 4 bases; junction bases not matched to a gene: 7. Per the germline V gene, CDR1 is SEHNR and CDR2 is FQNEAQ (reference sequence). The CDR3 is 14 residues long.

This clone showed up just once. This specimen includes other DNA sequences encoding the same CDR3. This chain joins TRBV4-2 and TRBJ2-3; D is perhaps TRBD2 (6 bases). The CDR3 is made up of 16 amino acids. Germline-derived CDR1 and CDR2 are LGHNA and YNFKEQ. V was shortened by 0 bases and J by 0 bases, with 10 bases between the two germline ends. This CDR3 reads CASSQDPGLSTDTQYF. CDR3 in DNA: TGTGCCAGCAGCCAAGACCCGGGACTCAGCACAGATACGCAGTATTTT.